Listed below are T cell receptor beta chains from one sample, sequenced in a study of blood T cell repertoires in COVID-19. Clones were read by immunoSEQ multiplex PCR, and TCRdb kept only the in-frame ones, dropping some. The sample includes 30,000 or so clones, 78% seen only once; the top ten take roughly a third. Sequenced sample: peripheral blood. All receptors derive from a man older than 75 with acute or convalescent COVID-19. The CDR3 runs from the conserved cysteine through the conserved F or W. A D gene is named only where the DNA matches it firmly. The size of a clone is reported for some rows only, either as once, few or many, or as a class for expanded clones.

-	-	15	TRBV19	TRBJ2-2	TGTGCCAGTAGTAAACCGACAGGGAACACCGGGGAGCTGTTTTTT	CASSKPTGNTGELFF
-	-	16	TRBV7-8	TRBJ2-3	TGTGCCAGCAGCCGCCTCGGTCCGGGTAGCACAGATACGCAGTATTTT	CASSRLGPGSTDTQYF
-	-	12	TRBV18	TRBJ1-4	TGTGCCAGCTCACCACTGGGGGGAAAACTGTTTTTT	CASSPLGGKLFF
-	-	16	TRBV19	TRBJ1-2	TGTGCCAGTAGTATAGACACGGGACGTCGGGGGTATGGCTACACCTTC	CASSIDTGRRGYGYTF
TRBD1	-	14	TRBV5-1	TRBJ1-4	TGCGCCAGCAGCTACGGGACAGGGGGTGAAAAACTGTTTTTT	CASSYGTGGEKLFF
-	few	15	TRBV7-9	TRBJ2-1	TGTGCCTGCAGTGGGGATGTGGGCAGGGCGGGACCGCAGTTCTTC	CACSGDVGRAGPQFF
TRBD1	-	13	TRBV7-9	TRBJ1-2	TGTGCCAGCAGCCAGGGACAGGGGGTAGGCTACACCTTC	CASSQGQGVGYTF
TRBD2	-	14	TRBV18	TRBJ2-1	TGTGCCAGCGATCTAGCGGGGGGCTACAATGAGCAGTTCTTC	CASDLAGGYNEQFF
TRBD1	-	14	TRBV5-6	TRBJ2-3	TGTGCCAGCAGCCTGGGACAGATCACAGATACGCAGTATTTT	CASSLGQITDTQYF
-	-	15	TRBV11-1	TRBJ2-5	TGTGCCAGCAGCGCCTTCGTGGCGGTACAAGAGACCCAGTACTTC	CASSAFVAVQETQYF
-	-	14	TRBV7-9	TRBJ2-5	TGTGCCAGCAGCTTAGCTACAGGGCAAGAGACCCAGTACTTC	CASSLATGQETQYF
-	-	11	TRBV29-1	TRBJ1-1	TGCAGCGGGGCAACTTTGAAGGTGGCTTTCTTT	CSGATLKVAFF
-	-	13	TRBV12-3/TRBV12-4	TRBJ2-2	TGTGCCAGCAGTATCAGGGCGCCTGGGGAGCTGTTTTTT	CASSIRAPGELFF
-	few	16	TRBV30	TRBJ2-3	TGTGCCTGGAGGTCGCGGGGCCTCGATCCTCGTCATACGCAGTATTTT	CAWRSRGLDPRHTQYF
TRBD1	few	15	TRBV5-8	TRBJ1-3	TGTGCCAGCCTGTACAGGGGGCAGCGTGGAAACACCATATATTTT	CASLYRGQRGNTIYF
TRBD1	-	14	TRBV9	TRBJ2-3	TGTGCCAGCAAGGGGACAGGGAGCACAGATACGCAGTATTTT	CASKGTGSTDTQYF
TRBD1	once	14	TRBV7-9	TRBJ1-2	TGTGCCAGCAGCTTGGGACAGCAAGTCTATGGCTACACCTTC	CASSLGQQVYGYTF
TRBD2	-	15	TRBV19	TRBJ2-3	TGTGCCAGTAGTATCCGGGGGGGAGGCACAGATACGCAGTATTTT	CASSIRGGGTDTQYF
TRBD2	once	17	TRBV5-4	TRBJ2-3	TGTGCCAGCAGCTTGATGGCTAGCGGGGGTGGTGCAGATACGCAGTATTTT	CASSLMASGGGADTQYF